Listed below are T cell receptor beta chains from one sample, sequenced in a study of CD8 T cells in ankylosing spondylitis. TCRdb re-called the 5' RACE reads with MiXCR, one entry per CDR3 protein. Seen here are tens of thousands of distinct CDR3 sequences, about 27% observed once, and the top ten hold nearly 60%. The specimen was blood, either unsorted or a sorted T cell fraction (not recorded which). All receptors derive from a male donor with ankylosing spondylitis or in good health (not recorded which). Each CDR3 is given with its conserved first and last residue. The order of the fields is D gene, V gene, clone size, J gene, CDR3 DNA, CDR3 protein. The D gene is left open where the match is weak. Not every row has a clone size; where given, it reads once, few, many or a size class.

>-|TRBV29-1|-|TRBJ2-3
TGCAGCGTTGAGGATTGGTTTGCCGGCACAGATACGCAGTATTTT
CSVEDWFAGTDTQYF
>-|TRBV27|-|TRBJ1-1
TGTGCCAGCAGGCCAGGGTCTGGCACTGAAGCTTTCTTT
CASRPGSGTEAFF
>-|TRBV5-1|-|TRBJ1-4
TGCGCCAGCAACTTCGGACGGGGGATTAATGAAAAACTGTTTTTT
CASNFGRGINEKLFF
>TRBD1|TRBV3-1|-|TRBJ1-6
TGTGCCAGCAGCCCCGGACAGGGAAGATCACCCCTCCACTTT
CASSPGQGRSPLHF
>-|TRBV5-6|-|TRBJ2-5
TGTGCCAGCAGCTTTAACGATTTGGAGACCCAGTACTTC
CASSFNDLETQYF
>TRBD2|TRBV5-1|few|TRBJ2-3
TGCGCCAGCAGAAACCGAATGACGCTAGCGGGAGACACGCAGTATTTT
CASRNRMTLAGDTQYF
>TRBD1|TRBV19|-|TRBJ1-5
TGTGCCAGTAGTCCGGGACAGAGGGGCAATCAGCCCCAGCATTTT
CASSPGQRGNQPQHF
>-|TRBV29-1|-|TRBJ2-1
TGCAGCGTTGAGGTCCTTTCTCCCTACAATGAGCAGTTCTTC
CSVEVLSPYNEQFF
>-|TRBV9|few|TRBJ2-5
TGTGCCAGCAGCGTAGACGTACAAGAGACCCAGTACTTC
CASSVDVQETQYF
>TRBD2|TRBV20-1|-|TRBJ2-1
TGCAGTGCCGCCAAAGCGGGAGGATCGTACAATGAGCAGTTCTTC
CSAAKAGGSYNEQFF
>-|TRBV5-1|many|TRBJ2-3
TGCGCCAGCAGCTCTCGGACTACCCAGTCAGATACGCAGTATTTT
CASSSRTTQSDTQYF
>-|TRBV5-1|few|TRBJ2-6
TGCGCCAGCAGCTTGTCCTCGGGCAGGGGTGTCACTGGGGCCAACGTCCTGACTTTC
CASSLSSGRGVTGANVLTF
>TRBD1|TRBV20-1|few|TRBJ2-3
TGCAGTGCCAGTTTGACAGGGGACACAGATACGCAGTATTTT
CSASLTGDTDTQYF
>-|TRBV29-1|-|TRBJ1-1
TGCAGCGTTCGGTACAGGTTAAGGACTGAAGCTTTCTTT
CSVRYRLRTEAFF
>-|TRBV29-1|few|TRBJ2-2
TGCAGCGTTAGTCCGGAGAACACCGGGGAGCTGTTTTTT
CSVSPENTGELFF
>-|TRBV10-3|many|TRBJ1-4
TGTGCCATCAGTGAGGCTCGTGGCAGGGCGGCCGATGAAAAACTGTTTTTT
CAISEARGRAADEKLFF
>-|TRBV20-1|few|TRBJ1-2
TGCAGTGCTAGGACAGAGACCTATGGCTACACCTTC
CSARTETYGYTF
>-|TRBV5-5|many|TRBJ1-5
TGTGCCAGCAGCTCCCGAGTGAGCAATCAGCCCCAGCATTTT
CASSSRVSNQPQHF
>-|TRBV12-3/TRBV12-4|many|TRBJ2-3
TGTGCCAGCAGTTTACGGGCCCTACAAGCGGATACGCAGTATTTT
CASSLRALQADTQYF
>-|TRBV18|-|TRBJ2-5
TGTGCCAGCTCACCACCGGTAGCGACCGAGACCCAGTACTTC
CASSPPVATETQYF
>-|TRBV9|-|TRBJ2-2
TGTGCCAGCAGCGTAGGAGCATCTCCCAACACCGGGGAGCTGTTTTTT
CASSVGASPNTGELFF
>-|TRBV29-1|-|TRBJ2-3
TGCAGCGACAGCCTTAGCGCCTCAGATACGCAGTATTTT
CSDSLSASDTQYF
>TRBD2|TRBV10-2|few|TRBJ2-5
TGCGCCAGCAGTGATTTTCTAGCGGGCGGGGGGGAGACCCAGTACTTC
CASSDFLAGGGETQYF
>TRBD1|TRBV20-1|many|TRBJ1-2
TGCAGTGCCCCGCTGGACAGGGTTTTTGGCTACACCTTC
CSAPLDRVFGYTF
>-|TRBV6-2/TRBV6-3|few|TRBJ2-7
TGTGCCAGCGCCACCTCCTACGAGCAGTACTTC
CASATSYEQYF
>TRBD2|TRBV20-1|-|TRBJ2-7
TGCAGTGCTTTTGACGGAGCGGGAGATGGCGAGCAGTACTTC
CSAFDGAGDGEQYF
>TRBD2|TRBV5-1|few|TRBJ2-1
TGCGCCAGCAGCTTATCGGGAGGTTCGGCCTTCGGGCATTTC
CASSLSGGSAFGHF
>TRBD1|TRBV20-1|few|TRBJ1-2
TGCAGTGCCGGTGGGACAGCTAACTATGGCTACACCTTC
CSAGGTANYGYTF
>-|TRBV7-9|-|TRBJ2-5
TGTGCCAGCAGCTTGATCGGGGCGAGTGTCGAACGGGAGACCCAGTACTTC
CASSLIGASVERETQYF
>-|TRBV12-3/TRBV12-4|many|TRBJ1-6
TGTGCCAGCAGTGGTACGGGGGCACCCCTCCACTTT
CASSGTGAPLHF
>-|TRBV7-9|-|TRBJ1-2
TGTGCCAGCAGCTCGGACACCTATGGCTACACCTTC
CASSSDTYGYTF
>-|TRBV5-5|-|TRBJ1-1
TGTGCCAGCAGCTTTGACGGGAACACTGAAGCTTTCTTT
CASSFDGNTEAFF
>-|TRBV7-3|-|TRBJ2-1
TGTGCCAGCAGCATTACGGGGGACTCCTACAATGAGCAGTTCTTC
CASSITGDSYNEQFF
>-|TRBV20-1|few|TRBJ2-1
TGCAGTGCTAGAGATTTCCGGGCAGGGTCTGCGGGATACAATGAGCAGTTCTTC
CSARDFRAGSAGYNEQFF
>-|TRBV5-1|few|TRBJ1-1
TGCGCCAGCAGCCGGGTAGGCACTGAAGCTTTCTTT
CASSRVGTEAFF
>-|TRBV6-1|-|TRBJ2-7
TGTGCCAGCAGAACGGACGACGGACTGAACTCCTACGAGCAGTACTTC
CASRTDDGLNSYEQYF
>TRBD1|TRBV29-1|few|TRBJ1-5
TGCAGCGTCCGAAAGGACAGGGATCAGCCCCAGCATTTT
CSVRKDRDQPQHF
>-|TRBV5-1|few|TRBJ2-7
TGCGCCAGCAGCCCGGGGACCAATACCTACGAGCAGTACTTC
CASSPGTNTYEQYF
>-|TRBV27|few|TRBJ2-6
TGTGCCAGCAGTCCCGGAGGGACTGGGGCCAACGTCCTGACTTTC
CASSPGGTGANVLTF
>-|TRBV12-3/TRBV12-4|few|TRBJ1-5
TGTGCCAGCAGTTTGTGGAGCAATCAGCCCCAGCATTTT
CASSLWSNQPQHF
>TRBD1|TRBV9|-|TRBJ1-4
TGTGCCAGCAGCCCCACGGGACAGAACCTTAATGAAAAACTGTTTTTT
CASSPTGQNLNEKLFF
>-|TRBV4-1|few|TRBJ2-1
TGCGCCAGCAGCCAAGAGGGCGGTGAGCAGTTCTTC
CASSQEGGEQFF
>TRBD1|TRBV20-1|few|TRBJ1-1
TGCAGTGCTGCGGGACAGCATGAAATGAACACTGAAGCTTTCTTT
CSAAGQHEMNTEAFF
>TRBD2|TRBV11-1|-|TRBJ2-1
TGTGCCAGCAGCTTAGACATCTTCTACCTAGCGGGAGACAATGAGCAGTTCTTC
CASSLDIFYLAGDNEQFF
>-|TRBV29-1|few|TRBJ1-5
TGCAGCGTTGAAGCCGGGCCCGGGCAGCCCCAGCATTTT
CSVEAGPGQPQHF
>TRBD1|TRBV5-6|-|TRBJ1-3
TGTGCCAGCAGTGGGACAGGGGGTCAGTATGGAAACACCATATATTTT
CASSGTGGQYGNTIYF
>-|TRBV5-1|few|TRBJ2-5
TGCGCCAGCAGTCCCCCGGCGGAGACCCAGTACTTC
CASSPPAETQYF
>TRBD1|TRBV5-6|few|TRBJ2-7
TGTGCCAGCAGCCCGGACAGGGGTCGTACAAACTCCTACGAGCAGTACTTC
CASSPDRGRTNSYEQYF
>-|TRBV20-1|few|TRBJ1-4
TGCAGTGCTAGAGTACACCCAACTAATGAAAAACTGTTTTTT
CSARVHPTNEKLFF
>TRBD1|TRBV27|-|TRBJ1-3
TGTGCCAGCAGCACCCGAGTGCCCGAGAGAACAGGGGCTAACTCTGGAAACACCATATATTTT
CASSTRVPERTGANSGNTIYF
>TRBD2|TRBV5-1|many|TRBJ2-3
TGCGCCAGCAGCGACACTAGCGGGAGTTTTGATACGCAGTATTTT
CASSDTSGSFDTQYF
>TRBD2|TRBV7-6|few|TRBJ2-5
TGTGCCAGCAGCTTAGCGCGGATGGGAGGGGCGGAGACCCAGTACTTC
CASSLARMGGAETQYF
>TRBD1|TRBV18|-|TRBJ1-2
TGTGCCAGCTCACCCGACAGGGCCGGGGGTGGCTACACCTTC
CASSPDRAGGGYTF
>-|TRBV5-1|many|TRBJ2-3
TGCGCCAGCAGCTTGGCGGACAACACAGATACGCAGTATTTT
CASSLADNTDTQYF